This section outlines one TCR beta chain sequence together with its context. The expanded emulsion RT-PCR method captured paired alpha and beta chains from CD8+ T cells. CDR1 is MNHEY, CDR2 SMNVEV, per germline (reference sequence). The CDR3 covers 14 residues. Trimming took off 8 bases at V and 3 bases at J, with 16 bases between the two ends. These data belong to a study of T cell repertoires in breast cancer. About the research overall: Nine healthy donors served as controls.

Blocking oligonucleotides added to a second nested PCR suppressed unpaired genes. TCRdb re-called the emulsion pairing reads through MiXCR, storing one row per CDR3 protein. The data show roughly 40,000 distinct CDR3 sequences, 45% seen once. This rearrangement joins TRBV27 to TRBJ1-2; a possible D gene is TRBD1 (5 bases). This TCR was recovered from a pool of human donors with breast cancer or a healthy control (not recorded which). Sample: CD8+ T cells. The CDR3: CASSPQGADYGYTF. CDR3 DNA: TGTGCCAGCTCTCCCCAGGGTGCTGACTATGGCTACACCTTC.